Presented here are 29 T cell receptor beta chains from one specimen sequenced in a study of human T cells and chemical hapten exposure. A single record per CDR3 protein comes from TCRdb applying MiXCR to the RACE reads. Found here are approximately 89,000 distinct CDR3 sequences, around 6.7% of them singletons; the top ten hold about 1.5%. Time point in this sample: patch test 2, 6 weeks after DPC sensitization. Treatment described: therapeutic diphenylcyclopropenone sensitization with weekly scalp DPC. Here the sequenced sample was whole blood, taken in connection with sensitization to the hapten diphenylcyclopropenone (DPC). These receptors originate from a woman aged 30 to 39 with alopecia areata. Some clones in this sample may be carry-over from other donors' samples.

This clonotype was counted only a few times. The chain combines TRBV12-5 with TRBJ2-7; unclear D gene. This CDR3 has 12 residues. Trimming took off 5 bases at V and 7 bases at J, with 12 bases between the two ends. Looked up from germline, CDR1 is LGHNT and CDR2 is FRNRAP. The DNA of the CDR3 is TGTGCTAGTGGTCTAGTAGAATGGGAGCAGTACTTC. Translating gives CASGLVEWEQYF.

This chain links TRBV5-1 with TRBJ2-6; D is undetermined. This CDR3 is built from 14 residues. Germline CDR1 is SGHRS and CDR2 is YFSETQ. The V and J ends lost 2 bases and 0 bases respectively, with 3 bases between them. CDR3 bases: TGCGCCAGCAGCTTTGGCTCTGGGGCCAACGTCCTGACTTTC. Translation gives CASSFGSGANVLTF. The variable domain in full, completed from reference TRBV5-1 and TRBJ2-6, reads KAGVTQTPRYLIKTRGQQVTLSCSPISGHRSVSWYQQTPGQGLQFLFEYFSETQRNKGNFPGRFSGRQFSNSRSEMNVSTLELGDSALYLCASSFGSGANVLTFGAGSRLTVL.

This clonotype has more than one count but fewer than ten. The chain combines TRBV2 with TRBJ2-1, with D tentatively TRBD2 (6 bases). The CDR3 has 14 amino acids. Trimming removed 4 bases at V and 8 bases at J, with 15 bases between. Germline V gene lookup returns CDR1 SNHLY and CDR2 FYNNEI. The DNA for the CDR3 is TGTGCCAGCAGTGGCGGGACCTCGGCCGATGAGCAGTTCTTC. It specifies CASSGGTSADEQFF.

In this sample, this clonotype turned up many times. The rearrangement uses TRBV29-1 and TRBJ2-2; D unresolved. Germline values: CDR1 SQVTM, CDR2 ANQGSEA. The V gene lost 7 bases and the J gene lost 3 bases, with 6 bases spanning the gap. The CDR3 length is 11 residues. The CDR3 spells CSGTDTGELFF. CDR3 DNA sequence: TGCAGCGGCACAGACACCGGGGAGCTGTTTTTT.

This clonotype was seen many times. The genes are TRBV7-2 and TRBJ1-5; the D gene is possibly TRBD1 (5 bases). Trimming took off 1 base at V and 7 bases at J, with 14 bases between the two ends. The CDR3 runs 15 residues. Germline CDR1 SGHTA, CDR2 FQGNSA. The CDR3 loop reads CASSLGWAGPQPQHF. In DNA, the CDR3 is TGTGCCAGCAGCTTAGGTTGGGCAGGGCCCCAGCCCCAGCATTTT.

This clonotype was picked up many times. The rearrangement links TRBV11-2 to TRBJ2-6, with 9 bases that match TRBD1. CDR3 size: 21 residues. Losses at the gene ends were 1 base for V and 0 bases for J; bases not matched to a gene: 13. Germline-derived CDR1 and CDR2 are SGHAT and FQNNGV. The CDR3 here is CASSLVGGWDRVPSGANVLTF. The CDR3 DNA reads as TGTGCCAGCAGCTTAGTAGGGGGATGGGACAGGGTACCCTCTGGGGCCAACGTCCTGACTTTC.

This clonotype appeared many times. This chain links TRBV5-1 with TRBJ2-5; 7 bases agree with TRBD1. Germline CDR1 reads SGHRS; CDR2 reads YFSETQ. The CDR3 contains 16 residues. V gave up 1 base and J gave up 5 bases; unmatched junction bases: 11. The CDR3 bases are TGCGCCAGCAGCTTGCGTGGGGACAGCCACGGTGAGACCCAGTACTTC. Protein product: CASSLRGDSHGETQYF.

V and J are TRBV7-9 and TRBJ1-2; 8 bases align to TRBD1. V shed 3 bases, J shed 2 bases, and the junction held 8 bases outside the gene matches. The CDR3 is 16 amino acids. Germline V gives CDR1 SEHNR, CDR2 FQNEAQ (reference sequence). CDR3 bases: TGTGCCAGCAGCTTGGACAGGGTCAGGGAAAACTATGGCTACACCTTC. Amino acid sequence: CASSLDRVRENYGYTF.

This clonotype was recorded many times. The rearrangement joins TRBV9 to TRBJ2-1, with 7 nucleotides matching TRBD1. V lost 0 bases and J lost 0; bases outside the gene matches: 3. In germline, CDR1 is SGDLS, CDR2 YYNGEE. The CDR3 is made up of 16 amino acids. The CDR3 nucleotides read TGTGCCAGCAGCGTAGCGGGGACAGACTCCTACAATGAGCAGTTCTTC. As protein: CASSVAGTDSYNEQFF.

This clonotype was seen a handful of times. The chain recombines TRBV10-3 with TRBJ2-3; D is undetermined. The CDR3 runs to 15 residues. Looked up from germline, CDR1 is ENHRY and CDR2 is SYGVKD. The V end lost 2 bases, the J end lost 0 bases, and 9 bases lay between the germline ends. The CDR3 DNA follows: TGTGCCATCAGTGAGGACACACCTAGCACAGATACGCAGTATTTT. It specifies CAISEDTPSTDTQYF.

This clonotype came up many times. The J gene is TRBJ2-1, the V gene TRBV9, with D perhaps TRBD2 (6 bases). V was cut by 0 bases and J by 4 bases, with 11 bases left in between. The CDR3 loop spans 15 amino acids. Germline V lookup: CDR1 SGDLS, CDR2 YYNGEE. CDR3 loop: CASSVVGGTYNEQFF. For the CDR3, the DNA is TGTGCCAGCAGCGTAGTTGGGGGGACGTACAATGAGCAGTTCTTC.

This clonotype was counted only a few times. The V and J genes are TRBV6-6 and TRBJ1-5, with 7 bases aligning to TRBD1. CDR3 length: 15 amino acids. Looked up from germline, CDR1 is MNHNY and CDR2 is SVGAGI (reference sequence). Trimming at V came to 0 bases and at J to 7 bases, leaving 6 bases not matched to a gene. The CDR3 DNA reads as TGTGCCAGCAGTTACTCTAGGGCAGGGGGACAGCCCCAGCATTTT. It is translated as CASSYSRAGGQPQHF.

This clonotype was seen many times. The chain employs TRBV6-6 and TRBJ2-3; 8 bases are shared with TRBD2. The junction had 5 bases not matched to a gene; V was cut back by 6 bases and J by 6 bases. In germline, CDR1 is MNHNY, CDR2 SVGAGI (reference sequence). The CDR3 sequence is 13 residues long. CDR3 residues: CASRRLARDTQYF. The CDR3, as DNA: TGTGCCAGCAGAAGACTAGCGAGGGATACGCAGTATTTT.

The rearrangement uses TRBV25-1 and TRBJ2-3, with D perhaps assigned TRBD1 or TRBD2 (5 bases each). Trimming cost V 4 bases and J 2 bases, with 13 bases left between them. Per the germline V gene, CDR1 is MGHDK and CDR2 is SYGVNS. The CDR3 is 15 residues long. CDR3 coding DNA: TGTGCCAGCAGTGCCTTGTCGGGACCCACAGATACGCAGTATTTT. It specifies CASSALSGPTDTQYF.

This clonotype was recorded many times. The DNA of the CDR3 is TGTGCCAGCAGCTTACGACAGGGGGAGGCTCAGTACTTC. As protein: CASSLRQGEAQYF. The chain uses TRBV7-9 and TRBJ2-4; 9 bases map to TRBD1. The CDR3 is 13 amino acids. Per the germline V gene, CDR1 is SEHNR and CDR2 is FQNEAQ (reference sequence). The trim removed 2 bases at V and 12 bases at J, leaving 5 bases unmatched.

In this sample, this clonotype turned up a few times. The rearrangement joins TRBV18 to TRBJ2-6; 7 bases fit TRBD2. Germline V gives CDR1 KGHSH, CDR2 LQKENI. The CDR3 spans 16 residues. V lost 4 bases, J lost 2 bases, and 5 bases stayed unmatched. The CDR3 sequence: CASSRRESAGANVLTF. In DNA form, the CDR3 reads TGTGCCAGCTCACGGCGGGAGAGCGCTGGGGCCAACGTCCTGACTTTC.

This clonotype was observed many times. The V call is TRBV20-1, the J call TRBJ1-5; D call uncertain. The V end was cut by 3 bases, the J end by 0 bases, with 12 bases between. The CDR3 consists of 15 residues. The V gene's germline CDR1 is DFQATT and CDR2 SNEGSKA (reference sequence). The CDR3 loop is CSARVSDYSNQPQHF. CDR3 coding DNA: TGCAGTGCTAGGGTATCAGATTATAGCAATCAGCCCCAGCATTTT.

This clonotype has at least ten counts. The rearrangement uses TRBV6-2 or TRBV6-3 and TRBJ1-5; D is perhaps TRBD1 (6 bases). V was pared by 2 bases and J by 7 bases, with 15 bases between. Looked up from germline, CDR1 is MNHEY and CDR2 is SVGEGT. This CDR3 contains 15 residues. The CDR3 nucleotides are TGTGCCAGCAGTTACCTTATCGGGGGCGGCCAGCCCCAGCATTTT. It translates to CASSYLIGGGQPQHF.

Ten or more counts support this clonotype. The chain uses TRBV7-2 and TRBJ1-2; D perhaps matches TRBD1 (6 bases). V was cut by 0 bases and J by 13 bases, with 18 bases left in between. The CDR3 sequence is 14 residues long. Germline V CDR1 and CDR2: SGHTA, FQGNSA. As DNA, the CDR3 is TGTGCCAGCAGCTTAGCGCTTACAGGGAGGGAAGTCACCTTC. Residues: CASSLALTGREVTF.

CDR3 amino acids: CSARDSRDRVGKLFF. CDR3 sequence (DNA): TGCAGTGCTAGAGATTCGCGGGACAGGGTAGGAAAACTGTTTTTT. The chain is built from TRBV20-1 and TRBJ1-4, with 9 bases that match TRBD1. V was clipped by 0 bases and J by 10 bases; unmatched bases: 9. CDR3 size: 15 residues. Germline CDR1 reads DFQATT; CDR2 reads SNEGSKA (reference sequence).

This clonotype has a handful of counts. This CDR3 reads CASSQFQGGRETQYF. CDR3 sequence (DNA): TGTGCCAGCAGTCAGTTCCAGGGGGGCCGAGAGACCCAGTACTTC. The chain couples TRBV12-3 or TRBV12-4 to TRBJ2-5, with a possible D match to TRBD1 (7 bases). This CDR3 contains 15 residues. V was clipped by 5 bases and J by 4 bases, with 17 bases between them.

This clonotype was picked up a small number of times. The rearrangement joins TRBV12-3 or TRBV12-4 to TRBJ1-5; the match to TRBD1 covers 7 bases. V shed 3 bases, J shed 8 bases, and the junction held 7 bases outside the gene matches. This CDR3 has 14 amino acids. CDR3 sequence: CASSFRGGREPQHF. In DNA form, the CDR3 reads TGTGCCAGCAGTTTCCGAGGGGGCAGAGAGCCCCAGCATTTT.

This clonotype has just a few counts. The chain's CDR3 is CASSLGLPSSYNEQFF. The CDR3 DNA reads as TGTGCCAGCAGCCTAGGACTTCCCAGCTCCTACAATGAGCAGTTCTTC. This chain links TRBV11-3 with TRBJ2-1; D may be TRBD2 (5 bases). Trimming stripped 5 bases from V and 0 bases from J, with 14 bases between. This CDR3 has 16 residues. Germline CDR1 SGHNT, CDR2 YENEEA.

This chain uses TRBV5-1 with TRBJ2-7, with 13 bases lining up with TRBD2. J lost 4 bases, V lost 0 bases, and 7 bases had no gene match. The germline CDR1 and CDR2 sequences are SGHRS and YFSETQ. This CDR3 comprises 17 residues. The CDR3 DNA reads as TGCGCCAGCAGCTTGGGACTAGCGGGGGGCGGTGAGTACGAGCAGTACTTC. Protein: CASSLGLAGGGEYEQYF. Combining the CDR3 with reference TRBV5-1 and TRBJ2-7 gives the whole variable domain KAGVTQTPRYLIKTRGQQVTLSCSPISGHRSVSWYQQTPGQGLQFLFEYFSETQRNKGNFPGRFSGRQFSNSRSEMNVSTLELGDSALYLCASSLGLAGGGEYEQYFGPGTRLTVT.

Many counts were recorded for this clonotype. This chain links TRBV12-3 or TRBV12-4 with TRBJ2-3; 11 bases map to TRBD2. CDR3 length: 15 amino acids. The trim removed 6 bases at V and 2 bases at J, leaving 4 bases unmatched. CDR3 DNA sequence: TGTGCCAGCAGACTGACTAGCGGGGACACAGATACGCAGTATTTT. It encodes CASRLTSGDTDTQYF.

This clonotype was seen many times. The CDR3 region has the DNA TGTGCCAGCAGGGGACAGGCCCGGATGGCCCAGCATTTT. It translates to CASRGQARMAQHF. The chain joins TRBV12-3 or TRBV12-4 to TRBJ1-5, with TRBD1 matching over 8 bases. V lost 6 bases and J lost 11; bases outside the gene matches: 9. This CDR3 contains 13 residues.

J is TRBJ1-1 and V is TRBV12-3 or TRBV12-4, with D unresolved. V was clipped by 11 bases and J by 0 bases, with 16 bases between them. This CDR3 spans 14 amino acids. This chain's CDR3 is CASQEGEMNTEAFF. The CDR3 region has the DNA TGTGCCTCTCAGGAAGGAGAAATGAACACTGAAGCTTTCTTT.

The table lists this clonotype with many counts. V is TRBV7-2 and J is TRBJ2-1, with D uncertain. The CDR3 is 14 amino acids. Germline V gene sequence: CDR1 SGHTA, CDR2 FQGNSA. V was cut by 2 bases and J by 0 bases, with 5 bases left in between. The CDR3, as DNA: TGTGCCAGCAGCTTAAGCGTCTCCTACAATGAGCAGTTCTTC. Translation: CASSLSVSYNEQFF.

This clonotype has more than one count but fewer than ten. The chain links TRBV19 to TRBJ2-1; no clear D gene. The CDR3 is 14 amino acids. The V gene's germline CDR1 is LNHDA and CDR2 SQIVND (reference sequence). With 7 bases removed from V and 2 bases from J, the gap between germline ends came to 12 bases. CDR3 nucleotides: TGTGCCAGTACCCCTGGCCCAGCCTACAATGAGCAGTTCTTC. Amino acid sequence: CASTPGPAYNEQFF.